This T cell receptor (beta chain) emerged from a study of response to subunit inactivated influenza vaccine. Study-level points and caveats: Each seasonal influenza vaccination recruits few new T cells, the authors suggested.

Via MiXCR, TCRdb re-called the RT-PCR reads, giving one row per CDR3 protein. The data show hundreds of thousands of distinct CDR3 sequences, approximately 15% seen once. Trimming shortened V by 2 bases and J by 0 bases, and 11 bases separated the two germline ends. The CDR3 contains 15 residues. The V gene's germline CDR1 is DFQATT and CDR2 SNEGSKA (reference sequence). Worth noting for this clonotype: No antigen is known for it.

V and J are TRBV20-1 and TRBJ1-5; D gene unclear. Sample: PBMCs from blood, taken 14 to 15 days before vaccination. The sequence derives from a man between 50 and 59 years old who received an inactivated influenza vaccine. CDR3 nucleotide sequence: TGCAGTGCTAGAAGGGCCAGTGATAGCAATCAGCCCCAGCATTTT. Amino acids: CSARRASDSNQPQHF.